At least ten counts were recorded for the clone carrying this T cell receptor (beta chain). One entry per CDR3 protein results from TCRdb running MiXCR on the 5' RACE reads. The table shows about 52,000 distinct CDR3 sequences, with about 4.1% occurring only once. This entry is derived from a study of neurological immune-mediated disorders. Study context: Within the group of 34 multiple sclerosis patients, approximately 31 were relapsing-remitting, while 3 were secondary progressive.

Trimming pared 6 bases from V and 5 bases from J, leaving 14 bases between. The CDR3 runs to 13 residues. CDR1 and CDR2 from the germline V gene are SGHRS and YFSETQ. The clonotype comes from a man between 60 and 70 years old with multiple sclerosis. Sequenced: PBMCs. The chain employs TRBV5-1 and TRBJ2-5, with D possibly being TRBD1 (5 bases). The CDR3 DNA follows: TGCGCCAGCACCTCGGACAACAGCGAGACCCAGTACTTC. Encoded protein: CASTSDNSETQYF.